This entry concerns a single T cell receptor beta chain. The source of the sample is a study of blood T cell repertoires in COVID-19. At the level of the study: Some COVID-19 samples were acute and others convalescent; all came from the United States, Italy and Spain. Sources were T cells, B-cell-depleted T cells, or PBMCs; the material itself was cDNA or gDNA.

During active infection, Seattle patients enrolled and were then monitored through disease. Germline values: CDR1 KGHSH, CDR2 LQKENI. Trimming cost V 0 bases and J 6 bases, with 9 bases left between them. This CDR3 has 13 amino acids. Original analysis: Estimation of nucleated cell counts relied on the amplification of reference gene primers. Assay used: immunoSEQ multiplex PCR; TCRdb lists only in-frame clones, some missing. V and J calls and clone size follow that table, whereas D and trimming were derived from the DNA. The data show about 180,000 clones, around 82% seen once. This sequence joins TRBV18 and TRBJ2-7; possibly TRBD1 for D (6 bases). This sequence originates from a man older than 75 with COVID-19, enrolled during active disease. The sequenced sample consisted of peripheral blood. The CDR3 DNA reads TGTGCCAGCTCACCACCGAGCAGGGGCGAGCAGTACTTC. This encodes CASSPPSRGEQYF.